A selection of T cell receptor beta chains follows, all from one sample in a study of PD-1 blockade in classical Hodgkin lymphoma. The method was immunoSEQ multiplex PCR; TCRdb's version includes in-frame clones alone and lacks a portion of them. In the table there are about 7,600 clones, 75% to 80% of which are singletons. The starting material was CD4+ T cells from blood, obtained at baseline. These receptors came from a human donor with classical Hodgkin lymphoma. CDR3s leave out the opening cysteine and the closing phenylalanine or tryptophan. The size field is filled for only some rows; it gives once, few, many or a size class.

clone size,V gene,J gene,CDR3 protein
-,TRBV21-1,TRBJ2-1,ASSKEGQGGPPSSYNEQF
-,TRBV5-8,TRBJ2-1,ASSLDWGGYNEQF
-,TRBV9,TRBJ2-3,ASSMNQGVGTDTQY
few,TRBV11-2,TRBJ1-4,ASSSDRVEGKLF
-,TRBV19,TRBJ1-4,ASSVGTARNEKLF
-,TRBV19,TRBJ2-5,ASSWGQGSQETQY
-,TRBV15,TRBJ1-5,ATSRDRGFQPQH
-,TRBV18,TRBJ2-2,ASSPGQTNTGELF
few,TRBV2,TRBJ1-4,ASSEGRILNEKLF
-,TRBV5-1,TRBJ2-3,ASSLARGRDTQY
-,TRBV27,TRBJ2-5,ASSRQGLAAETQY
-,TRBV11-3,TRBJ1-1,ASSHRQGITLNTEAF
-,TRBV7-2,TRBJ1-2,ASSSTQRGGYT
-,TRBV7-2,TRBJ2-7,ASSHTGTSGSFEQY
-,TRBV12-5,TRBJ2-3,ASGLVPGAGLRDTQY
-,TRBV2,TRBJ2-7,ASSLAGGPGEQY
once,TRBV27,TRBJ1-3,ASSLFPGNTIY
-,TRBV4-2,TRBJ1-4,ASSRLQATNEKLF
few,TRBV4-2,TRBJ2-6,ASSQAGSGANVLT
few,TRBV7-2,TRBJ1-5,ASSFLNQPQH
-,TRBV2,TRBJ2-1,ASSEASGTGFNEQF
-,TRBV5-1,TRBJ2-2,ASTGFANTGELF
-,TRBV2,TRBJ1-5,ASSEVGSAHGNQPQH
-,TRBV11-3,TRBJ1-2,ASSLGPGDGYT
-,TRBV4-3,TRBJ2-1,ASSLDRGSYNEQF
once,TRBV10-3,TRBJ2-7,AISGTGGIEQY
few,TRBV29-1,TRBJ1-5,SVVVGTGWAMDQPQH
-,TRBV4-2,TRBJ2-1,ASSQDRVSYNEQF
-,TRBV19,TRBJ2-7,ASTGLGGGEQY
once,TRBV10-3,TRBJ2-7,AISESSRTAMR
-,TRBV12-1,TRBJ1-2,ASSLRYWGNYGYT
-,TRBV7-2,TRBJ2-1,ASSLAGKYNEQF
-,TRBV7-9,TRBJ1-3,ASSPVSHTGSGNTIY
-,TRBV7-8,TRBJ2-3,ASSSRLAESTDTQY
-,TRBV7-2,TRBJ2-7,ASSLDSSGSSYEQY
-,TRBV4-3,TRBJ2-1,ASSQDRPYNEQF
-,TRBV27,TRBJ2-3,ASSSYGTSGRATDTQY
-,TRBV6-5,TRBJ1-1,ASSYRGVGFTEAF
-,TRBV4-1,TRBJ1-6,ASSQAPLGQGINSPLH
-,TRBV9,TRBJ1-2,ASSPTGTTRGYT
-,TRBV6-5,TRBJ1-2,ASTKDRGNYGYT
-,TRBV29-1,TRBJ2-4,SVQVTSLAKNIQY
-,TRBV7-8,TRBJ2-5,ASSLVPETQY
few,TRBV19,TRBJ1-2,ASSLYNRPQGRGYT
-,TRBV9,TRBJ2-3,ASSVGTARTDTQY
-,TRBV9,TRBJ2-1,ASSAGGHMDEQF
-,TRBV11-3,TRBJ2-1,ASSLGPGTEQF
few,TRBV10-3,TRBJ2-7,AIGGVSYEQY
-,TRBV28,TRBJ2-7,ASSLGFYEQY